These 31 T cell receptor beta chains share one sample of origin, sequenced in a study of blood T cell repertoires in COVID-19. The repertoire was sequenced with immunoSEQ multiplex PCR; TCRdb's copy has only in-frame clones and lacks some. The sample lists roughly 150,000 clones; 75% to 90% were seen once. The sequenced material came from peripheral blood. The receptor source for this set is a woman in her 40s with acute or convalescent COVID-19.

CDR3 bases: TGCGCCAGCAGCCCCCAGGCTGCCTCCTACGAGCAGTACTTC. This gives the protein CASSPQAASYEQYF. This sequence joins TRBV4-1 and TRBJ2-7, with D unclear. V was cut by 4 bases and J by 0 bases, with 10 bases left in between. Germline V gene sequence: CDR1 MGHRA, CDR2 YSYEKL. The CDR3 is 14 residues long.

The chain combines TRBV19 with TRBJ1-1; possible D gene TRBD1, 5 bases. The ends were cut back, 8 bases at V and 1 base at J, with 11 bases in the middle. From germline, CDR1 is LNHDA and CDR2 SQIVND (reference sequence). This CDR3 is built from 13 residues. The CDR3 is CASGAAANTEAFF. Here the CDR3 DNA reads TGTGCCAGTGGGGCGGCTGCGAACACTGAAGCTTTCTTT.

The V call is TRBV5-1, the J call TRBJ1-1; 8 positions match TRBD1. The V and J ends lost 0 bases and 7 bases, in that order; junction bases with no gene match: 5. Germline CDR1 reads SGHRS; CDR2 reads YFSETQ. The CDR3 has 14 residues. For the CDR3, the DNA is TGCGCCAGCAGCTTGGCCGGGACAGGTTTTGAAGCTTTCTTT. It specifies CASSLAGTGFEAFF.

The chain is built from TRBV7-2 and TRBJ2-1, with 7 bases fitting TRBD1. The CDR3 is 16 residues long. Germline V gives CDR1 SGHTA, CDR2 FQGNSA. The trim removed 5 bases at V and 6 bases at J, leaving 13 bases unmatched. CDR3 sequence (DNA): TGTGCCAGCAGCCCGGCCGGGACAGCCCTCATCAATGAGCAGTTCTTC. It codes for CASSPAGTALINEQFF.

This sequence joins TRBV21-1 and TRBJ2-7; the table calls TRBD2, which could not be checked here. TRBV21-1 is classified as a pseudogene. The CDR3 length is 14 residues. CDR3 in DNA: TGTGCCAGCAGCAAAGTAAAAGAGGCTCACGAGCAGTACTTC. Translated: CASSKVKEAHEQYF.

The chain is built from TRBV2 and TRBJ2-3; 10 nucleotides align to TRBD2. CDR3 length equals 17 residues. The V segment lost 6 bases and the J segment 6 bases; nucleotides outside the gene matches: 15. The germline V gene encodes CDR1 SNHLY and CDR2 FYNNEI. The CDR3 protein is CASRETAGTSELDTQYF. The DNA of the CDR3 is TGTGCCAGCAGAGAAACGGCAGGGACTAGCGAGTTGGATACGCAGTATTTT.

V usage is TRBV10-3 and J usage is TRBJ2-7; D unclear. This CDR3 has 13 residues. Germline V gene data show CDR1 as ENHRY and CDR2 as SYGVKD. V lost 1 base, J lost 4 bases, and 8 bases lay in between. The CDR3 here is CAISEFPEYEQYF. The CDR3 coding sequence is TGTGCCATCAGTGAGTTTCCAGAATACGAGCAGTACTTC.

The chain combines TRBV7-9 with TRBJ2-1; 8 bases map to TRBD2. Per the germline V gene, CDR1 is SEHNR and CDR2 is FQNEAQ (reference sequence). The trim removed 5 bases at V and 4 bases at J, leaving 10 bases unmatched. There are 16 residues in the CDR3. CDR3 region: CASSLTSGFLYNEQFF. CDR3 bases: TGTGCCAGCAGCCTAACTAGCGGTTTTTTATACAATGAGCAGTTCTTC.

The chain carries TRBV11-1 and TRBJ1-1, with D maybe TRBD1 (5 bases). The ends were cut back, 4 bases at V and 5 bases at J, with 20 bases in the middle. The CDR3 runs to 16 residues. Germline loops: CDR1 SGHAT, CDR2 FQDESV (reference sequence). As DNA, the CDR3 is TGTGCCAGCAGCTACCCGGGGCGGGAGGGAGGAACTGAAGCTTTCTTT. As protein: CASSYPGREGGTEAFF.

The V and J genes are TRBV2 and TRBJ1-4, with D unclear. The CDR3 is made up of 14 amino acids. Germline V gene lookup returns CDR1 SNHLY and CDR2 FYNNEI. V was shortened by 5 bases and J by 5 bases, with 12 bases between the two germline ends. This CDR3 reads CASSNTWQNEKLFF. Written as DNA, the CDR3 is TGTGCCAGCAGTAACACCTGGCAGAATGAAAAACTGTTTTTT.

The chain joins TRBV7-3 to TRBJ2-1; perhaps TRBD2 as D (6 bases). The length of the CDR3 is 16 residues. Trimming took off 7 bases at V and 8 bases at J, with 24 bases between the two ends. Germline V gene data show CDR1 as SGHTA and CDR2 as FQGTGA. Written as DNA, the CDR3 is TGTGCCAGCAATTGGAGTAGCGGACCGGGGTGGTATGAGCAGTTCTTC. It translates to CASNWSSGPGWYEQFF.

Only one count was recorded for this clone. V and J are TRBV4-2 and TRBJ2-1, with 8 bases that match TRBD1. Losses at the gene ends were 0 bases for V and 9 bases for J; bases not matched to a gene: 16. Per the germline V gene, CDR1 is LGHNA and CDR2 is YNFKEQ. The CDR3 runs to 18 residues. The CDR3 bases are TGTGCCAGCAGCCAAGATAACGTAGAGACAGGGGCCCCGGGTGAGCAGTTCTTC. As protein: CASSQDNVETGAPGEQFF.

The chain employs TRBV19 and TRBJ1-1, with D maybe TRBD1 (6 bases). This CDR3 has 14 amino acids. Germline CDR1 reads LNHDA; CDR2 reads SQIVND (reference sequence). The V end lost 6 bases, the J end lost 7 bases, and 18 bases lay between the germline ends. The CDR3 region has the DNA TGTGCCAGTAGCCGACAGGATGAGCGGATTGAAGCTTTCTTT. It specifies CASSRQDERIEAFF. Full variable domain (missing parts from reference TRBV19 and TRBJ1-1): DGGITQSPKYLFRKEGQNVTLSCEQNLNHDAMYWYRQDPGQGLRLIYYSQIVNDFQKGDIAEGYSVSREKKESFPLTVTSAQKNPTAFYLCASSRQDERIEAFFGQGTRLTVV.

The chain carries TRBV6-5 and TRBJ2-7; 12 bases fit TRBD2. Unmatched junction bases numbered 5, after V lost 7 bases and J lost 4 bases. The V gene's germline CDR1 is MNHEY and CDR2 SVGAGI. The length of the CDR3 is 14 residues. CDR3 protein: CASTLAGGDYEQYF. The CDR3 bases are TGTGCCAGCACACTAGCGGGAGGCGATTACGAGCAGTACTTC.

This chain uses TRBV11-3 with TRBJ2-3; 10 positions agree with TRBD2. Trimming at V came to 2 bases and at J to 0 bases, leaving 11 bases not matched to a gene. Germline loops: CDR1 SGHNT, CDR2 YENEEA. The CDR3 has 19 residues. In nucleotides, the CDR3 is TGTGCCAGCAGCTTAACCTGGTCTAGCGGGGGACCTAGCACAGATACGCAGTATTTT. Its translation is CASSLTWSSGGPSTDTQYF.

The chain has TRBV5-1 and TRBJ1-4; TRBD1 agrees at 8 bases. With 2 bases clipped from V and 3 bases from J, the junction kept 0 bases outside the gene matches. The CDR3 extends over 14 amino acids. Per the germline V gene, CDR1 is SGHRS and CDR2 is YFSETQ. The CDR3 loop is CASSFRGPNEKLFF. The CDR3 bases are TGCGCCAGCAGCTTCAGGGGGCCTAATGAAAAACTGTTTTTT.

The chain uses TRBV15 and TRBJ1-5, with 12 bases lining up with TRBD1. Trimming at V came to 3 bases and at J to 1 base, leaving 19 bases not matched to a gene. Germline V gene data show CDR1 as LNHNV and CDR2 as YYDKDF (reference sequence). This CDR3 is 22 amino acids long. This CDR3 reads CATSSQIIRDRGRGRSNQPQHF. In nucleotides, the CDR3 is TGTGCCACCAGCAGCCAGATTATCCGGGACAGGGGGCGTGGAAGGAGCAATCAGCCCCAGCATTTT.

This chain joins TRBV27 and TRBJ2-7; D is perhaps TRBD1 (7 bases). Looked up from germline, CDR1 is MNHEY and CDR2 is SMNVEV (reference sequence). This CDR3 has 15 amino acids. V was pared by 3 bases and J by 0 bases, with 12 bases between. The CDR3 protein is CASSLGGQISYEQYF. DNA of the CDR3: TGTGCCAGCAGTTTGGGGGGACAGATCTCCTACGAGCAGTACTTC.

The V and J genes are TRBV27 and TRBJ1-1; tentative D call: TRBD1 (6 bases). CDR1 MNHEY and CDR2 SMNVEV come from the germline V gene (reference sequence). V dropped 5 bases and J dropped 4 bases, with 11 bases sitting between them. The CDR3 is made up of 13 amino acids. The CDR3 DNA reads TGTGCCAGCAGTCGAACAGGGTCCACTGAAGCTTTCTTT. This codes for CASSRTGSTEAFF.

This clone was observed a handful of times. The V gene is TRBV4-1, the J gene TRBJ1-5; D not certain. The CDR3 runs 13 residues. Trimming left V 0 bases short and J 7 bases short, with 7 bases between. Germline CDR1 is MGHRA and CDR2 is YSYEKL. CDR3 residues: CASSQDRGQPQHF. CDR3 in DNA: TGCGCCAGCAGCCAAGATAGAGGACAGCCCCAGCATTTT.

V usage is TRBV28 and J usage is TRBJ2-7; a weak D match, TRBD1 (6 bases). V lost 6 bases and J lost 0, with 6 bases in between. The CDR3 runs 12 residues. Germline loops: CDR1 MDHEN, CDR2 SYDVKM. CDR3 sequence reads: CASRQGSYEQYF. In DNA form, the CDR3 reads TGTGCCAGCAGACAGGGCTCCTACGAGCAGTACTTC. The complete variable domain, with remaining parts taken from reference TRBV28 and TRBJ2-7, reads DVKVTQSSRYLVKRTGEKVFLECVQDMDHENMFWYRQDPGLGLRLIYFSYDVKMKEKGDIPEGYSVSREKKERFSLILESASTNQTSMYLCASRQGSYEQYFGPGTRLTVT.

For the CDR3, the DNA is TGTGCCAGCCGGGACAGGGCCCGACATACGCAGTATTTT. This translates into CASRDRARHTQYF. J is TRBJ2-3 and V is TRBV19; TRBD1 aligns across 9 bases. Germline V CDR1 and CDR2: LNHDA, SQIVND (reference sequence). The junction had 8 bases not matched to a gene; V was cut back by 9 bases and J by 7 bases. The CDR3 extends over 13 amino acids.

This clone was counted only a few times. CDR3 coding DNA: TGTGCCACCAGTGATTGGTCGGGGGATCAGCCCCAGCATTTT. Residues: CATSDWSGDQPQHF. V gene TRBV24-1 combines with J gene TRBJ1-5, with D possibly matching TRBD1 (5 bases). The germline CDR1 and CDR2 sequences are KGHDR and SFDVKD. The CDR3 runs 14 residues. Trimming shortened V by 2 bases and J by 5 bases, and 9 bases separated the two germline ends.

The chain couples TRBV24-1 to TRBJ2-7; D is unresolved. This CDR3 has 11 residues. CDR1 KGHDR and CDR2 SFDVKD come from the germline V gene. V dropped 2 bases and J dropped 4 bases, with 2 bases sitting between them. The CDR3: CATSDSYEQYF. The CDR3 nucleotides are TGTGCCACCAGTGATTCTTACGAGCAGTACTTC.

J is TRBJ2-1 and V is TRBV6-1; weak D call: TRBD2 (5 bases). Trimming stripped 1 base from V and 9 bases from J, with 10 bases between. The CDR3 runs 13 residues. The V gene's germline CDR1 is MNHNS and CDR2 SASEGT. Here the CDR3 reads CASSEGEIGEQFF. CDR3 nucleotide sequence: TGTGCCAGCAGTGAAGGGGAGATAGGTGAGCAGTTCTTC.

The V call is TRBV5-1, the J call TRBJ2-3, with TRBD2 matching 8 bases. Germline CDR1 SGHRS, CDR2 YFSETQ. This CDR3 comprises 14 residues. V shed 4 bases and J 2 bases; nucleotides not matched to a gene: 3. The CDR3 sequence: CASSDGGVTDTQYF. CDR3 DNA sequence: TGCGCCAGCAGCGACGGGGGGGTCACAGATACGCAGTATTTT.

The CDR3 loop reads CASSVDSATEAFF. Here the CDR3 DNA reads TGCGCCAGCAGCGTCGACTCGGCCACTGAAGCTTTCTTT. The chain recombines TRBV5-1 with TRBJ1-1, with unresolved D. This CDR3 has 13 residues. The V end was cut by 4 bases, the J end by 4 bases, with 11 bases between. Germline CDR1 SGHRS, CDR2 YFSETQ.

This chain uses TRBV4-1 with TRBJ1-1; TRBD1 matches 7 bases. The CDR3 length is 16 residues. The germline gives CDR1 MGHRA, CDR2 YSYEKL. V shed 4 bases and J 0 bases; nucleotides not matched to a gene: 8. The CDR3 nucleotides read TGCGCCAGCAGCCCCGCAGGGGGTACTATGAACACTGAAGCTTTCTTT. Translating gives CASSPAGGTMNTEAFF.

V usage is TRBV5-1 and J usage is TRBJ1-6; tentatively, D is TRBD1 (6 bases). CDR1 is SGHRS and CDR2 is YFSETQ in the germline V gene. Trimming took off 0 bases at V and 4 bases at J, with 8 bases between the two ends. The CDR3 contains 15 residues. This chain's CDR3 is CASSLAQGYNSPLHF. The CDR3 nucleotides are TGCGCCAGCAGCTTGGCCCAGGGGTATAATTCACCCCTCCACTTT.

The rearrangement uses TRBV7-8 and TRBJ2-7; maybe TRBD1 (6 bases). V was shortened by 6 bases and J by 6 bases, with 12 bases between the two germline ends. This CDR3 region has 12 residues. Germline-derived CDR1 and CDR2 are SGHVS and FQNEAQ. The CDR3 sequence: CASSYTGSEQYF. The CDR3 coding sequence is TGTGCCAGCAGTTATACAGGGAGCGAGCAGTACTTC.

The CDR3 region is CASSSTGGLLREAFF. The CDR3, as DNA: TGTGCCAGCAGTTCTACGGGGGGGCTCCTTAGGGAAGCTTTCTTT. The chain is built from TRBV28 and TRBJ1-1; the D gene is possibly TRBD1 (6 bases). Germline V gives CDR1 MDHEN, CDR2 SYDVKM. This CDR3 is built from 15 residues. Trimming took off 4 bases at V and 8 bases at J, with 20 bases between the two ends.